The sequence of this TCR beta chain was determined in a study of identical twins. Among all donors, each was a healthy Caucasian. Study observations and caveats: Among monozygotic twins, out-of-frame TCR alpha sharing exceeded what models predicted. Excess sharing by twins proved weaker in beta out-of-frame sequences.

TCRdb fed the 5' RACE reads into MiXCR, producing one record per CDR3 protein. The sample lists 410,000 or so distinct CDR3 sequences, roughly 20% occurring once. Germline V gene sequence: CDR1 LGHNA, CDR2 YSLEER. This CDR3 is built from 14 residues. Deletions cut 1 base from V and 6 bases from J, with 9 bases between. This clonotype was recorded at least ten times. Its matching antigen is unknown. The TCR was taken from a man aged 50 to 59 in good health. Sequenced: naive T cells sorted from blood. This sequence joins TRBV4-3 and TRBJ2-2; no clear D gene. The CDR3 sequence is CASSQGGIAGELFF. The CDR3 DNA follows: TGCGCCAGCAGCCAAGGGGGTATCGCCGGGGAGCTGTTTTTT.